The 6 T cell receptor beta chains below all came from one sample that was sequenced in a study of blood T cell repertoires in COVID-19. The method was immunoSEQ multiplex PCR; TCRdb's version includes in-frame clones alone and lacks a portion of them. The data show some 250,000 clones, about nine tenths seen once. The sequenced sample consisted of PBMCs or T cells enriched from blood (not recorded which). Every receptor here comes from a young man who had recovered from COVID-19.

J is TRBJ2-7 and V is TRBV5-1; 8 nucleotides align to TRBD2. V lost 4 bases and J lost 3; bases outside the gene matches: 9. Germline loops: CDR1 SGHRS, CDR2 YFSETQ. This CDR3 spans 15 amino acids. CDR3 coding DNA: TGCGCCAGCAGCCCGGCGCTGAGCGGGAGCTACGAGCAGTACTTC. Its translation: CASSPALSGSYEQYF.

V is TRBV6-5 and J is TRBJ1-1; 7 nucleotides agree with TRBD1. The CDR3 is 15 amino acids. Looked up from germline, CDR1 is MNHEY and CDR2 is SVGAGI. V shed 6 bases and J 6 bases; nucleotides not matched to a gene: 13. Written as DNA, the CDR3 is TGTGCCAGCAGCATACCCCAGGGGGATGGGGCTGAAGCTTTCTTT. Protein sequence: CASSIPQGDGAEAFF.

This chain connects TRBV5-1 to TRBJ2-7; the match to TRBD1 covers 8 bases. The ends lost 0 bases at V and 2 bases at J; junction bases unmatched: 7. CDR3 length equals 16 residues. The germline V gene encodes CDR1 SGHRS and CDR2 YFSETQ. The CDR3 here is CASSLEGTGRTYEQYF. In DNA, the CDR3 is TGCGCCAGCAGCTTGGAGGGGACAGGTAGAACCTACGAGCAGTACTTC.

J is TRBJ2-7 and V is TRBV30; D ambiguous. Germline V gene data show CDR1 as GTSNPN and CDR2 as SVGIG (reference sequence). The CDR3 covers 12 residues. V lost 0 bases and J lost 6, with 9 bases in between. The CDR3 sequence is CAWSVAVAEQYF. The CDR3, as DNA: TGTGCCTGGAGTGTCGCGGTGGCCGAGCAGTACTTC.

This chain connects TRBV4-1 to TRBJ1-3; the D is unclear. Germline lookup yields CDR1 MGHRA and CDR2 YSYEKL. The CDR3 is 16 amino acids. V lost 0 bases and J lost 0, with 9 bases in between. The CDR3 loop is CASSQEQTLSGNTIYF. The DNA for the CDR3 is TGCGCCAGCAGCCAAGAGCAGACACTCTCTGGAAACACCATATATTTT.

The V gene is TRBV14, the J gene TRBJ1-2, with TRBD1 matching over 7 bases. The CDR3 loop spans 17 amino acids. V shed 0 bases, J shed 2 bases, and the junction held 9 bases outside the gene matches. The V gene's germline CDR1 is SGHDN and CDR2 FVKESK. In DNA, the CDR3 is TGTGCCAGCAGCCAAGACGACAGGGTAAGCTCGAACTATGGCTACACCTTC. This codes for CASSQDDRVSSNYGYTF.